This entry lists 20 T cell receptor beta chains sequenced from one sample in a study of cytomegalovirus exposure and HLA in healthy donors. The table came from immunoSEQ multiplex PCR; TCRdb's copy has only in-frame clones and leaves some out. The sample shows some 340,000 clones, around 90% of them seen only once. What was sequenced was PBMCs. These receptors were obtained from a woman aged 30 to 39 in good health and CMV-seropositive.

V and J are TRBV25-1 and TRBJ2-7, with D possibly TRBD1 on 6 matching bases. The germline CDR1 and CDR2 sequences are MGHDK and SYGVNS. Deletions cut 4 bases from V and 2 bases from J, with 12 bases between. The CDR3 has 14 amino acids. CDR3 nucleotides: TGTGCCAGCAGTGCCGGGACATCAACCTACGAGCAGTACTTC. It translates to CASSAGTSTYEQYF.

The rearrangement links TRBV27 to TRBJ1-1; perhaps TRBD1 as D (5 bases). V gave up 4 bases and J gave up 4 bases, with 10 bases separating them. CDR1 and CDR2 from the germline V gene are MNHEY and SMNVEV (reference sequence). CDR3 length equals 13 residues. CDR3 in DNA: TGTGCCAGCAGTTATGGGGGAATCACTGAAGCTTTCTTT. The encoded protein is CASSYGGITEAFF.

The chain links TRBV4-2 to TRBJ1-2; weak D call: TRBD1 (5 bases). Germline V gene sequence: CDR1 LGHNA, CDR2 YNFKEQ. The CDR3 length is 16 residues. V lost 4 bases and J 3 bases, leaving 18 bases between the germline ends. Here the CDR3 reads CASSPGQGEVDYGYTF. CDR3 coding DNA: TGTGCCAGCAGCCCGGGGCAAGGCGAGGTTGACTATGGCTACACCTTC.

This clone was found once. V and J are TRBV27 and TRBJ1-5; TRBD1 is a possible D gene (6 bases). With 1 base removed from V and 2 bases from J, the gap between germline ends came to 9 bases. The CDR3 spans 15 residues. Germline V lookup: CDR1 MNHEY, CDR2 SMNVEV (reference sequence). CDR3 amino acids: CASSLYPGGNQPQHF. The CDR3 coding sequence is TGTGCCAGCAGTTTATATCCAGGGGGCAATCAGCCCCAGCATTTT.

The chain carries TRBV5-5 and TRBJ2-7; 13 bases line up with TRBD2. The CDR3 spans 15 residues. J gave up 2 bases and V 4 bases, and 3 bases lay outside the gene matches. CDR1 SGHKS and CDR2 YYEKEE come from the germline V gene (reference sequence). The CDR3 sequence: CASSRGLAGTYEQYF. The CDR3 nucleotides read TGTGCCAGCAGCAGGGGACTAGCGGGAACCTACGAGCAGTACTTC.

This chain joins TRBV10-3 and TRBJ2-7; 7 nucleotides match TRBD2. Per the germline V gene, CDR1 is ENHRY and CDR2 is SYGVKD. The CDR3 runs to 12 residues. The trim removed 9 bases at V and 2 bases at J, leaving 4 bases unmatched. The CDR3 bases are TGTGCCATGGGGGGGAGTACCTACGAGCAGTACTTC. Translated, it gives CAMGGSTYEQYF.

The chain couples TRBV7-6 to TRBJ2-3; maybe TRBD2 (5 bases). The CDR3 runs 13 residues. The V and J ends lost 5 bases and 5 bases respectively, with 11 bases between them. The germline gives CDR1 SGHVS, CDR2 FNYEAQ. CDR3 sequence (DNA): TGTGCCAGCAGCCGAAAACTAGAAGATACGCAGTATTTT. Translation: CASSRKLEDTQYF. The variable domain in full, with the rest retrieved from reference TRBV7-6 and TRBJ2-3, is GAGVSQSPRYKVTKRGQDVALRCDPISGHVSLYWYRQALGQGPEFLTYFNYEAQQDKSGLPNDRFSAERPEGSISTLTIQRTEQRDSAMYRCASSRKLEDTQYFGPGTRLTVL.

This CDR3 reads CASSSSITGYGSYEQYF. In DNA form, the CDR3 reads TGCGCCAGCAGCTCATCAATTACAGGGTACGGGTCCTACGAGCAGTACTTC. V gene TRBV5-1 combines with J gene TRBJ2-7; a weak D match, TRBD1 (6 bases). Germline CDR1 SGHRS, CDR2 YFSETQ. CDR3 length equals 17 residues. Trimming took 3 bases from V and 1 from J, leaving 20 bases between them.

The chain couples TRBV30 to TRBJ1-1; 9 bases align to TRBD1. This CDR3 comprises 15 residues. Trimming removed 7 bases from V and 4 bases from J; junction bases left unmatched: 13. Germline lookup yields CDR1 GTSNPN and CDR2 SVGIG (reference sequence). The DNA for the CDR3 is TGTGCCTTATACCCGGGACAGGGTCTGGCCACTGAAGCTTTCTTT. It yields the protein CALYPGQGLATEAFF.

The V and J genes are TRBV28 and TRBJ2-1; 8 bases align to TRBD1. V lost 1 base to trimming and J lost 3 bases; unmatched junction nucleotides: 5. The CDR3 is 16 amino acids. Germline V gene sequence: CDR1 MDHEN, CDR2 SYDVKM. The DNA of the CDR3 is TGTGCCAGCAGTTTATCCGTAGACAGGGGCTACAATGAGCAGTTCTTC. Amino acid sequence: CASSLSVDRGYNEQFF.

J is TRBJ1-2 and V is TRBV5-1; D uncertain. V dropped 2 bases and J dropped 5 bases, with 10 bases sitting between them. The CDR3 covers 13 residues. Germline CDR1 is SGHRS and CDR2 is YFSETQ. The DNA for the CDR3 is TGCGCCAGCAGCTTAAAAAGTGGGTATGGCTACACCTTC. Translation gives CASSLKSGYGYTF.

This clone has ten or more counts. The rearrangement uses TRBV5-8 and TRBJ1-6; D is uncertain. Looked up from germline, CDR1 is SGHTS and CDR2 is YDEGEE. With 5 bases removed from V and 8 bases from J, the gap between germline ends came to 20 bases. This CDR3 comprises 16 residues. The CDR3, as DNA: TGTGCCAGCAGAGTTCCTATGGACGGGGTAGATTCACCCCTCCACTTT. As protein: CASRVPMDGVDSPLHF.

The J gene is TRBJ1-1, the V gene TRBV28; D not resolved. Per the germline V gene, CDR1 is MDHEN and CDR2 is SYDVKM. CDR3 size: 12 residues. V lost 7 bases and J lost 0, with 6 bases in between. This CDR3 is CASNYLNTEAFF. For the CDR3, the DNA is TGTGCCAGCAACTATTTGAACACTGAAGCTTTCTTT.

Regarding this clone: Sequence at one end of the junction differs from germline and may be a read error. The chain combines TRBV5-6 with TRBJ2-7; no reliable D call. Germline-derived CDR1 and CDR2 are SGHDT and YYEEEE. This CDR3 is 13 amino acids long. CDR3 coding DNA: TGTGCCAGCAGTTTGGGATATCCCTACGAGCAGTACTTC. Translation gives CASSLGYPYEQYF.

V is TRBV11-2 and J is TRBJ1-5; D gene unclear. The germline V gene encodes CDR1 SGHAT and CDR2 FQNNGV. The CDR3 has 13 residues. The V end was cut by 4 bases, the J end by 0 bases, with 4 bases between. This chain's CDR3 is CASSSNSNQPQHF. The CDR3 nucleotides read TGTGCCAGCAGCTCAAATAGCAATCAGCCCCAGCATTTT. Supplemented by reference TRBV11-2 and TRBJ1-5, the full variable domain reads EAGVAQSPRYKIIEKRQSVAFWCNPISGHATLYWYQQILGQGPKLLIQFQNNGVVDDSQLPKDRFSAERLKGVDSTLKIQPAKLEDSAVYLCASSSNSNQPQHFGDGTRLSIL.

The CDR3 region has the DNA TGTGCCAGCAGGAATTTAGGTTCAGGTGGCTACACCTTC. This translates into CASRNLGSGGYTF. The rearrangement links TRBV6-4 to TRBJ1-2; D gene unclear. The CDR3 spans 13 residues. V dropped 6 bases and J dropped 7 bases, with 15 bases sitting between them. CDR1 MRHNA and CDR2 SNTAGT come from the germline V gene.

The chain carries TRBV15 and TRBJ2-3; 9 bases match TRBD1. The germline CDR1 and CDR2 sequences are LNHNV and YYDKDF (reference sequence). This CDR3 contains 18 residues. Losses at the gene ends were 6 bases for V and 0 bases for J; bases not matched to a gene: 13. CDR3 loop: CATRRVKSGTGSTDTQYF. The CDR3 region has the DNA TGTGCCACCAGAAGGGTGAAGTCCGGGACAGGGAGCACAGATACGCAGTATTTT.

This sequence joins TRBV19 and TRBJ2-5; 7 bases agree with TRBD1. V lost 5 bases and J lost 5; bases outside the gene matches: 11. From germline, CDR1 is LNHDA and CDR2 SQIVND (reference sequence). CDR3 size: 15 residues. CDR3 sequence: CASSFTTGERETQYF. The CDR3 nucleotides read TGTGCCAGTAGTTTTACAACAGGGGAGCGGGAGACCCAGTACTTC.

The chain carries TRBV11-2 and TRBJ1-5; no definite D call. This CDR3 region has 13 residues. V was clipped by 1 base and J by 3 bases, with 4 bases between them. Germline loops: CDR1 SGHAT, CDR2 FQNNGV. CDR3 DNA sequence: TGTGCCAGCAGCTTAGGAATCAATCAGCCCCAGCATTTT. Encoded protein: CASSLGINQPQHF.

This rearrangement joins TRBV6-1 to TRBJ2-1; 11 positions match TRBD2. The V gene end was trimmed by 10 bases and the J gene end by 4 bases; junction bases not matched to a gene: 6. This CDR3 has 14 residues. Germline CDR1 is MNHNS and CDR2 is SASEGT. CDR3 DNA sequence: TGTGCCACACTAGCGGGGGACCAGTACAATGAGCAGTTCTTC. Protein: CATLAGDQYNEQFF.